The 2 T cell receptor beta chains below all came from one sample that was sequenced in a study of T cells in women clearing cervical HPV infection. Sequencing was performed with immunoSEQ multiplex PCR; in TCRdb, only in-frame clones are kept and a portion is missing. Here the sample table reports approximately 41,000 clones. Source material: blood buffy coat. These receptors originate from a woman between 18 and 70 years old with a cervical HPV16 infection that either progressed to CIN3+ or cleared (not recorded which).

In the case of this clone: Read data end 3 residues before the CDR3 end; the end is taken from the germline J gene. The V call is TRBV5-1, the J call TRBJ1-1, with D maybe TRBD1 (5 bases). Germline V lookup: CDR1 SGHRS, CDR2 YFSETQ. Trimming took 3 bases from V and 2 from J, leaving 8 bases between them. The CDR3 consists of 13 residues. Partial CDR3 DNA: TGCGCCAGCAGCTATCAGGGAAACACTGAA. As protein: CASSYQGNTE. The entire CDR3 reads CASSYQGNTEAFF.

Comments on this clone: The DNA ends 3 residues before the CDR3 does, and the rest of the CDR3 is filled in from the germline J gene. The chain employs TRBV12-3 or TRBV12-4 and TRBJ2-5, with D perhaps matching TRBD1 (5 bases). V lost 8 bases and J lost 1, with 14 bases in between. CDR3 length: 14 amino acids. The covered CDR3 bases are TGTGCCAGCGGGTCGACAGTGAGCCAAGAGACC. This gives the protein CASGSTVSQET. The CDR3 as a whole reads CASGSTVSQETQYF.